This TCR beta chain comes out of a study of cytomegalovirus exposure and HLA in healthy donors. Germline CDR1 is SGHVS and CDR2 is FQNEAQ. The CDR3 loop spans 15 amino acids. J lost 8 bases, V lost 0 bases, and 5 bases had no gene match. Notes on this clone: What it recognizes is unknown.

A multiplex PCR was run with 60 Vbeta primers and 13 Jbeta primers. Sequencing was performed with immunoSEQ multiplex PCR; in TCRdb, only in-frame clones are kept and a portion is missing. The repertoire holds under 90,000 clones, with over 70% as singletons. Study-level results: Cytomegalovirus association was assigned to 150 to 200 TCR beta chains. Later analysis associated a missense DCLRE1C variant with TCR beta V- and J-gene trimming. Versus the 666-donor mean, an Asian-associated ancestry cluster reportedly showed fewer N-insertions in a later analysis. A later analysis found TCR association rates differed by HLA locus, highest for DRB1 and lowest for HLA-C.

This receptor was taken from a man in his fifties in good health and CMV-seropositive. The chain combines TRBV7-8 with TRBJ1-4, with 8 bases aligning to TRBD1. Sequenced material: PBMCs. CDR3 region: CASSLADRAGEKLFF. Here the CDR3 DNA reads TGTGCCAGCAGCTTAGCGGACAGGGCGGGCGAAAAACTGTTTTTT.